The 28 T cell receptor beta chains below come from one sample, sequenced in a study of cytomegalovirus exposure and HLA in healthy donors (dated by TCRdb to about 2017). The receptor library was made with the immunoSEQ multiplex PCR assay. The multiplex PCR relied on a mix of 60 forward primers for TCR Vbeta segments and 13 reverse primers for TCR Jbeta segments. TCRdb re-hosts the immuneACCESS table, in-frame sequences only. Its copies lack some clones; in the studies checked, an unresolved V gene accounts for under half of them, and the cause for the rest is not known. For this sample the table gives 150,000 or so clones, of which roughly 80% were detected only once. Around 0.8% of the sample comes from the top ten. The source material was PBMCs. Every receptor here comes from a young woman in good health and CMV-seronegative.

The V gene is TRBV27, the J gene TRBJ2-1; TRBD2 aligns across 12 bases. Trimming at V came to 4 bases and at J to 4 bases, leaving 8 bases not matched to a gene. Germline values: CDR1 MNHEY, CDR2 SMNVEV (reference sequence). The CDR3 is made up of 17 amino acids. CDR3 in DNA: TGTGCCAGCAGTTCCCCCGGACTAGCGGGACTTTACAATGAGCAGTTCTTC. Translating gives CASSSPGLAGLYNEQFF.

The rearrangement uses TRBV5-5 and TRBJ2-1; 10 bases agree with TRBD1. The CDR3 covers 15 residues. With 4 bases clipped from V and 2 bases from J, the junction kept 3 bases outside the gene matches. Germline V gives CDR1 SGHKS, CDR2 YYEKEE (reference sequence). The CDR3 DNA reads as TGTGCCAGCAGCGGGACAGGGGTTCCCTACAATGAGCAGTTCTTC. Protein product: CASSGTGVPYNEQFF.

This clone was found once. The CDR3 reads CASSLVQGLTGELFF. The CDR3 DNA reads TGTGCCAGCAGCTTAGTTCAGGGTTTAACCGGGGAGCTGTTTTTT. This sequence joins TRBV7-6 and TRBJ2-2; a possible D gene is TRBD1 (5 bases). V was shortened by 1 base and J by 5 bases, with 11 bases between the two germline ends. Germline-derived CDR1 and CDR2 are SGHVS and FNYEAQ. This CDR3 spans 15 amino acids.

The chain has TRBV14 and TRBJ2-1; TRBD2 might be the D (6 bases). Trimming stripped 1 base from V and 7 bases from J, with 17 bases between. CDR1 SGHDN and CDR2 FVKESK come from the germline V gene. The CDR3 is 16 amino acids. The CDR3 loop reads CASSQGRTIRKNEQFF. The CDR3 DNA reads as TGTGCCAGCAGCCAAGGACGGACTATTCGAAAGAATGAGCAGTTCTTC.

The chain is built from TRBV9 and TRBJ2-7; the D gene is possibly TRBD1 (6 bases). Trimming removed 0 bases at V and 0 bases at J, with 10 bases between. CDR1 SGDLS and CDR2 YYNGEE come from the germline V gene. This CDR3 has 15 amino acids. The CDR3 bases are TGTGCCAGCAGCGTAGCCGGGACATTCTCCTACGAGCAGTACTTC. Its protein product is CASSVAGTFSYEQYF. The whole variable domain, remainder taken from reference TRBV9 and TRBJ2-7, is DSGVTQTPKHLITATGQRVTLRCSPRSGDLSVYWYQQSLDQGLQFLIQYYNGEERAKGNILERFSAQQFPDLHSELNLSSLELGDSALYFCASSVAGTFSYEQYFGPGTRLTVT.

The V gene is TRBV11-3, the J gene TRBJ2-1, with D maybe TRBD2 (6 bases). Deletions cut 4 bases from V and 9 bases from J, with 16 bases between. The CDR3 sequence is 14 residues long. Per germline, CDR1 SGHNT and CDR2 YENEEA. The CDR3 sequence is CASSSGGESPEQFF. CDR3 in DNA: TGTGCCAGCAGCTCCGGGGGAGAGAGTCCTGAGCAGTTCTTC.

Details on this clone: Other nucleotide sequences in the sample specify the same CDR3. The chain uses TRBV10-3 and TRBJ1-1; a possible D gene is TRBD1 (5 bases). Germline CDR1 is ENHRY and CDR2 is SYGVKD. The CDR3 extends over 13 amino acids. V dropped 4 bases and J dropped 0 bases, with 6 bases sitting between them. The CDR3 DNA reads TGTGCCATCAGTGGACAGTTGAACACTGAAGCTTTCTTT. Encoded protein: CAISGQLNTEAFF.

The chain carries TRBV7-9 and TRBJ1-1; D is possibly TRBD1 (6 bases). Germline loops: CDR1 SEHNR, CDR2 FQNEAQ (reference sequence). The V gene lost 1 base and the J gene lost 1 base, with 16 bases spanning the gap. The CDR3 covers 17 residues. DNA of the CDR3: TGTGCCAGCAGCTTAGGGGCGGGGGGCAAGTCGAACACTGAAGCTTTCTTT. This codes for CASSLGAGGKSNTEAFF.

The rearrangement uses TRBV6-6 and TRBJ2-5; perhaps TRBD2 as D (5 bases). Trimming stripped 3 bases from V and 5 bases from J, with 10 bases between. This CDR3 is 13 amino acids long. The germline V gene has CDR1 MNHNY and CDR2 SVGAGI (reference sequence). This chain's CDR3 is CASSYRGMETQYF. The CDR3 DNA reads as TGTGCCAGCAGTTATCGGGGAATGGAGACCCAGTACTTC.

V and J are TRBV2 and TRBJ2-1, with D possibly TRBD1 on 6 matching bases. The V and J ends lost 8 bases and 5 bases respectively, with 10 bases between them. Germline V gene data show CDR1 as SNHLY and CDR2 as FYNNEI. The CDR3 contains 12 residues. CDR3 in amino acids: CASSDRHNEQFF. Here the CDR3 DNA reads TGTGCCAGCTCTGACAGGCACAATGAGCAGTTCTTC.

This chain joins TRBV28 and TRBJ1-1; D gene uncertain. The V end lost 6 bases, the J end lost 3 bases, and 20 bases lay between the germline ends. From germline, CDR1 is MDHEN and CDR2 SYDVKM. The CDR3 has 16 residues. DNA of the CDR3: TGTGCCAGCAGCGACTGGACTTCAAGGGTCCACACTGAAGCTTTCTTT. It yields the protein CASSDWTSRVHTEAFF.

This clone has only a few counts. The chain is built from TRBV2 and TRBJ2-7; TRBD1 matches 8 bases. The CDR3 spans 13 residues. Germline V lookup: CDR1 SNHLY, CDR2 FYNNEI. V lost 5 bases and J lost 6; bases outside the gene matches: 6. The DNA for the CDR3 is TGTGCCAGCAGTTGGGGGCAGGGGGCCGAGCAGTACTTC. As protein: CASSWGQGAEQYF.

This clone showed up just once. This chain connects TRBV19 to TRBJ1-2; D is unresolved. This CDR3 has 13 residues. V lost 2 bases to trimming and J lost 3 bases, with 7 bases between them. Germline V lookup: CDR1 LNHDA, CDR2 SQIVND (reference sequence). The CDR3 loop reads CASSIFSDYGYTF. As DNA, the CDR3 is TGTGCCAGTAGTATATTTAGCGACTATGGCTACACCTTC.

The gene calls are TRBV5-6 and TRBJ1-5, with 8 positions matching TRBD1. CDR3 length: 14 residues. V lost 4 bases and J lost 5; bases outside the gene matches: 5. Germline V gene sequence: CDR1 SGHDT, CDR2 YYEEEE. In DNA, the CDR3 is TGTGCCAGCAGCCGGACAGGGAGGGATCAGCCCCAGCATTTT. Its protein is CASSRTGRDQPQHF.

The V and J genes are TRBV19 and TRBJ2-1; 7 bases fit TRBD2. Germline V gene lookup returns CDR1 LNHDA and CDR2 SQIVND (reference sequence). CDR3 size: 17 residues. The J segment lost 0 bases and the V segment lost 6 bases, leaving 11 bases of the junction unmatched. CDR3 nucleotide sequence: TGTGCCAGTAGCCCTCGACCAGGGAGGGTCTCCTACAATGAGCAGTTCTTC. It specifies CASSPRPGRVSYNEQFF.

This sequence joins TRBV27 and TRBJ1-1; 9 bases align to TRBD1. The CDR3 runs to 16 residues. Germline V lookup: CDR1 MNHEY, CDR2 SMNVEV (reference sequence). Trimming took 2 bases from V and 3 from J; bases not matched to a gene: 7. CDR3 in DNA: TGTGCCAGCAGTTTAGGACAGGGGAGATTGGACACTGAAGCTTTCTTT. Its translation is CASSLGQGRLDTEAFF.

A few counts support this clone. The chain links TRBV27 to TRBJ1-5; D remains unclear. CDR1 and CDR2 (germline): MNHEY, SMNVEV (reference sequence). Between the trimmed V and J ends, which lost 3 bases and 4 bases, there was a span of 10 bases. The CDR3 runs to 14 residues. The CDR3: CASSFLTGNQPQHF. The CDR3 bases are TGTGCCAGCAGTTTCCTCACGGGGAATCAGCCCCAGCATTTT.

The chain is built from TRBV30 and TRBJ1-4, with 12 bases aligning to TRBD1. V dropped 4 bases and J dropped 6; count of bases not matched to a gene: 9. The germline V gene has CDR1 GTSNPN and CDR2 SVGIG (reference sequence). CDR3 length: 16 residues. CDR3 protein: CAWNSGQGANDEKLFF. The CDR3 DNA reads as TGTGCCTGGAACTCGGGACAGGGGGCGAACGATGAAAAACTGTTTTTT. The complete variable domain, with remaining parts taken from reference TRBV30 and TRBJ1-4, reads SQTIHQWPATLVQPVGSPLSLECTVEGTSNPNLYWYRQAAGRGLQLLFYSVGIGQISSEVPQNLSASRPQDRQFILSSKKLLLSDSGFYLCAWNSGQGANDEKLFFGSGTQLSVL.

The V call is TRBV18, the J call TRBJ2-7; 7 nucleotides line up with TRBD1. This CDR3 is built from 16 residues. From germline, CDR1 is KGHSH and CDR2 LQKENI. The J segment lost 3 bases and the V segment lost 4 bases, leaving 12 bases of the junction unmatched. The CDR3 reads CASSLKRRDSSYEQYF. The CDR3 DNA reads TGTGCCAGCTCACTCAAGCGCCGGGACAGCAGCTACGAGCAGTACTTC.

V usage is TRBV6-5 and J usage is TRBJ2-3, with TRBD2 matching over 7 bases. The trim removed 8 bases at V and 1 base at J, leaving 6 bases unmatched. Germline CDR1 reads MNHEY; CDR2 reads SVGAGI. The CDR3 sequence is 14 residues long. CDR3 loop: CASGGRGGTDTQYF. The DNA for the CDR3 is TGTGCCAGCGGGGGGAGGGGTGGCACAGATACGCAGTATTTT.

This clone came up a few times. The chain is built from TRBV28 and TRBJ2-3; D might be TRBD1 (5 bases). Germline-derived CDR1 and CDR2 are MDHEN and SYDVKM. The ends were cut back, 4 bases at V and 6 bases at J, with 11 bases in the middle. The CDR3 extends over 13 amino acids. CDR3 sequence reads: CASSYRSPDTQYF. The CDR3 nucleotides read TGTGCCAGCAGTTACAGGTCCCCTGATACGCAGTATTTT.

The chain employs TRBV19 and TRBJ1-2; 7 bases are a match to TRBD1. This CDR3 is built from 13 residues. The J segment lost 2 bases and the V segment lost 4 bases, leaving 1 base of the junction unmatched. Germline CDR1 is LNHDA and CDR2 is SQIVND (reference sequence). DNA of the CDR3: TGTGCCAGTAGTAAGGGACAGAACTATGGCTACACCTTC. This gives the protein CASSKGQNYGYTF.

The CDR3 sequence is CASSYRAGTSGNNEQFF. The CDR3 nucleotides are TGTGCCAGTAGTTATCGCGCCGGGACTAGCGGGAACAATGAGCAGTTCTTC. The chain couples TRBV19 to TRBJ2-7; 13 nucleotides agree with TRBD2. The J call may be faulty, since TRBJ2-1 better matches the DNA end. The CDR3 runs 17 residues. Germline CDR1 reads LNHDA; CDR2 reads SQIVND (reference sequence).

The CDR3 nucleotides read TGTGCCAGCTCGACGGAGTACAATGAGCAGTTCTTC. This sequence encodes CASSTEYNEQFF. J is TRBJ2-1 and V is TRBV6-1; D call uncertain. Trimming took off 8 bases at V and 4 bases at J, with 9 bases between the two ends. Germline V gene sequence: CDR1 MNHNS, CDR2 SASEGT. The CDR3 has 12 amino acids.

The J gene is TRBJ1-1, the V gene TRBV4-1; 8 bases line up with TRBD1. CDR3 length: 15 residues. The germline V gene has CDR1 MGHRA and CDR2 YSYEKL. V trimming: 2 bases; J trimming: 3 bases; junction bases outside the gene matches: 5. Here the CDR3 reads CASSQLQGAHTEAFF. CDR3 in DNA: TGCGCCAGCAGCCAATTGCAGGGGGCACACACTGAAGCTTTCTTT.

The chain couples TRBV7-2 to TRBJ2-3, with D hard to call. The V end lost 2 bases, the J end lost 5 bases, and 11 bases lay between the germline ends. The CDR3 loop spans 14 amino acids. Looked up from germline, CDR1 is SGHTA and CDR2 is FQGNSA. CDR3 loop: CASSLSLLIDTQYF. DNA of the CDR3: TGTGCCAGCAGCTTAAGTTTACTGATAGATACGCAGTATTTT.

The rearrangement links TRBV6-4 to TRBJ2-2; 12 positions match TRBD1. The V gene's germline CDR1 is MRHNA and CDR2 SNTAGT. The CDR3 sequence is 18 residues long. The V segment lost 6 bases and the J segment 2 bases; nucleotides outside the gene matches: 10. CDR3 amino acids: CASREDRGQGANTGELFF. CDR3 coding DNA: TGTGCCAGCAGGGAGGATAGGGGACAGGGGGCAAACACCGGGGAGCTGTTTTTT.

The chain links TRBV13 to TRBJ2-5, with 8 bases matching TRBD1. V shed 0 bases and J 5 bases; nucleotides not matched to a gene: 5. Germline V CDR1 and CDR2: PRHDT, FYEKMQ (reference sequence). The CDR3 is made up of 15 amino acids. For the CDR3, the DNA is TGTGCCAGCAGCTTAGGCCCTCGGACAGGGGAGACCCAGTACTTC. This sequence encodes CASSLGPRTGETQYF.